This T cell receptor beta chain is drawn from a study of blood T cell repertoires in COVID-19. Study-level information: There were acute and convalescent COVID-19 samples, and they came from the United States, Italy and Spain.

Cohort assignment relied on participant-reported clinical history. Per the authors' pipeline: Reference gene primer amplification gave nucleated cell count estimates. Method: immunoSEQ multiplex PCR; TCRdb's copy keeps in-frame clones and lacks some. V and J calls and clone size are as listed in that table; D and trimming were resolved from the DNA. This sample carries hundreds of thousands of clones, roughly nine tenths of them seen once, and the ten largest clones take over 2%. The V end lost 3 bases, the J end lost 4 bases, and 6 bases lay between the germline ends. The germline gives CDR1 KGHSH, CDR2 LQKENI. The CDR3 totals 13 residues.

Source material: PBMCs or T cells enriched from blood (not recorded which). The chain joins TRBV18 to TRBJ2-2; D gene uncertain. This receptor was identified in a woman aged 18-29 years who had recovered from COVID-19. The CDR3 bases are TGTGCCAGCTCACCTCTAGGCACCGGGGAGCTGTTTTTT. This gives the protein CASSPLGTGELFF.